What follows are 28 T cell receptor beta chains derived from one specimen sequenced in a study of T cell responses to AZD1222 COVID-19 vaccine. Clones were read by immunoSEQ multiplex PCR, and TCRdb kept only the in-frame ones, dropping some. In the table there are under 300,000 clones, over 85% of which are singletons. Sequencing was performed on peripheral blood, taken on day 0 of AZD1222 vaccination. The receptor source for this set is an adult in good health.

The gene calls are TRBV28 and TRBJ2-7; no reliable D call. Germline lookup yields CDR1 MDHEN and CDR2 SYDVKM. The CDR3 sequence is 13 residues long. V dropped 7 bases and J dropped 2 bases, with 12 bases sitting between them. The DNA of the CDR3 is TGTGCCAGCAATCCCGGGTCCCCCTACGAGCAGTACTTC. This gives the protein CASNPGSPYEQYF.

The DNA for the CDR3 is TGTGCCAGCAGTCGGTTTGCCTACGAGCAGTACTTC. It specifies CASSRFAYEQYF. This sequence joins TRBV12-3 or TRBV12-4 and TRBJ2-7, with D unclear. Between the trimmed V and J ends, which lost 5 bases and 2 bases, there was a span of 7 bases. CDR3 length: 12 residues.

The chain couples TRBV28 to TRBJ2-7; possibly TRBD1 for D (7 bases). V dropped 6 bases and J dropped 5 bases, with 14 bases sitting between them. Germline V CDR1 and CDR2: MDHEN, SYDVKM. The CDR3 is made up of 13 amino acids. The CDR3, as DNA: TGTGCCAGCAGCCCTGGAGGGGGCAACGAGCAGTACTTC. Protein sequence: CASSPGGGNEQYF.

The DNA of the CDR3 is TGTGCCAGCAGATCTGCCGGGACAGGGTACAATGAGCAGTTCTTC. It is translated as CASRSAGTGYNEQFF. This rearrangement joins TRBV28 to TRBJ2-1; 9 nucleotides line up with TRBD1. Trimming at V came to 6 bases and at J to 4 bases, leaving 7 bases not matched to a gene. CDR3 length: 15 residues. From germline, CDR1 is MDHEN and CDR2 SYDVKM.

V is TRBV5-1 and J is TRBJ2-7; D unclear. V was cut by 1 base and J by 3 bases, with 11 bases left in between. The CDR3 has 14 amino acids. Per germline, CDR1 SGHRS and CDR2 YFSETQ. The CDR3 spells CASSLRTDSYEQYF. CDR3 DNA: TGCGCCAGCAGCTTGCGAACGGATAGCTACGAGCAGTACTTC.

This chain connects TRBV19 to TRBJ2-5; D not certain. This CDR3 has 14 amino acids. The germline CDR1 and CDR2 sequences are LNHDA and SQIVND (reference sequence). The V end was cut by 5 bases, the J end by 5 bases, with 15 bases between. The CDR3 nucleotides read TGTGCCAGTAGTTCCTCTCGTACCCGGGAGACCCAGTACTTC. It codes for CASSSSRTRETQYF.

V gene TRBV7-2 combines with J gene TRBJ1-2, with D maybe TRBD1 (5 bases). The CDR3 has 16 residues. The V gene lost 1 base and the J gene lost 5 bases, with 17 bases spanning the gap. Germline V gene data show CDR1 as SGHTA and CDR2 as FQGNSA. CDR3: CASSLDGGGVGYGYTF. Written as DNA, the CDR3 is TGTGCCAGCAGCTTAGATGGGGGAGGGGTTGGATATGGCTACACCTTC.

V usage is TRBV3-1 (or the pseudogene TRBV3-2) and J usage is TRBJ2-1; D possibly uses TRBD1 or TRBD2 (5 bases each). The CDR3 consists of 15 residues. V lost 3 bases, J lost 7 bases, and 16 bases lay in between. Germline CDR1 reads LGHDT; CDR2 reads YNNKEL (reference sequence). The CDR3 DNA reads TGTGCCAGCAGCCAGGTTATTAGGGACGGGAATGAGCAGTTCTTC. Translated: CASSQVIRDGNEQFF.

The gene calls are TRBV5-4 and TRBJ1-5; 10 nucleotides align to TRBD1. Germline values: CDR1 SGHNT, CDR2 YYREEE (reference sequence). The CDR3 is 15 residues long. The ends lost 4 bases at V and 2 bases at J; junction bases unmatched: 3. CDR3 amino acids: CASSPGTGGNQPQHF. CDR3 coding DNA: TGTGCCAGCAGCCCAGGGACAGGGGGCAATCAGCCCCAGCATTTT. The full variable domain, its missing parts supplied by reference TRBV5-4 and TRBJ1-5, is ETGVTQSPTHLIKTRGQQVTLRCSSQSGHNTVSWYQQALGQGPQFIFQYYREEENGRGNFPPRFSGLQFPNYSSELNVNALELDDSALYLCASSPGTGGNQPQHFGDGTRLSIL.

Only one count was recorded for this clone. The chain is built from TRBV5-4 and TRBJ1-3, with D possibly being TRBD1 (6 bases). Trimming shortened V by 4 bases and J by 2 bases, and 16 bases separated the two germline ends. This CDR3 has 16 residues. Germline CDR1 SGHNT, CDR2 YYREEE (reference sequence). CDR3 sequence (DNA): TGTGCCAGCAGCCACGAGGGGGGAACGACTGGAAACACCATATATTTT. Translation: CASSHEGGTTGNTIYF.

CDR3 sequence: CASSSPAGRQPQHF. As DNA, the CDR3 is TGTGCCAGCAGTTCCCCGGCAGGGAGGCAGCCCCAGCATTTT. The chain employs TRBV28 and TRBJ1-5, with a possible D match to TRBD1 (5 bases). The CDR3 contains 14 residues. Germline CDR1 reads MDHEN; CDR2 reads SYDVKM. V dropped 4 bases and J dropped 7 bases, with 14 bases sitting between them. The variable domain in full, with the rest retrieved from reference TRBV28 and TRBJ1-5, is DVKVTQSSRYLVKRTGEKVFLECVQDMDHENMFWYRQDPGLGLRLIYFSYDVKMKEKGDIPEGYSVSREKKERFSLILESASTNQTSMYLCASSSPAGRQPQHFGDGTRLSIL.

The CDR3 DNA reads TGTGCCAGCAGCCAAGATCCGGGGGGGCTCGGCTATGGCTACACCTTC. The encoded protein is CASSQDPGGLGYGYTF. The V gene is TRBV3-1 (or the pseudogene TRBV3-2), the J gene TRBJ1-2; tentative D call: TRBD1 (6 bases). Germline CDR1 is LGHDT and CDR2 is YNNKEL (reference sequence). Trimming stripped 0 bases from V and 4 bases from J, with 15 bases between. The CDR3 is 16 residues long.

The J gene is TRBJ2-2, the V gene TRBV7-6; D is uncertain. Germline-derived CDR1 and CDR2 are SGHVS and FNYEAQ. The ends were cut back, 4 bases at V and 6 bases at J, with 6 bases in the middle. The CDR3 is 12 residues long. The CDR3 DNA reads TGTGCCAGCAGCTCTCACCCCGGGGAGCTGTTTTTT. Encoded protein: CASSSHPGELFF.

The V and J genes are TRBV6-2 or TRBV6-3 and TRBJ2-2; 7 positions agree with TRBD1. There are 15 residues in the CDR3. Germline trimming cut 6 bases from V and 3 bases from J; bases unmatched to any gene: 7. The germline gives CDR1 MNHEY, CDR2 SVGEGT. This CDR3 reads CASSPGQTYTGELFF. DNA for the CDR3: TGTGCCAGCAGCCCGGGACAGACCTACACCGGGGAGCTGTTTTTT.

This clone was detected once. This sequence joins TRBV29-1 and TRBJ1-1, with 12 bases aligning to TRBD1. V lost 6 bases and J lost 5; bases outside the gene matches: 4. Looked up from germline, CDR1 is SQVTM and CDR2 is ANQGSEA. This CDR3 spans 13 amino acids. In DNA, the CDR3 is TGCAGCGTGGGGGACAGGGGGCGAACTGAAGCTTTCTTT. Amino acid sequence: CSVGDRGRTEAFF.

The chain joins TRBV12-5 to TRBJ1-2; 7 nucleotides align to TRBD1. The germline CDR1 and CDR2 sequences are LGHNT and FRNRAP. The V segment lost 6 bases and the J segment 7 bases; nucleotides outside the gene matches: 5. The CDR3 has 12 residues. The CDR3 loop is CASGSGQSGYTF. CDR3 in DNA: TGTGCTAGTGGCTCGGGACAGTCTGGCTACACCTTC.

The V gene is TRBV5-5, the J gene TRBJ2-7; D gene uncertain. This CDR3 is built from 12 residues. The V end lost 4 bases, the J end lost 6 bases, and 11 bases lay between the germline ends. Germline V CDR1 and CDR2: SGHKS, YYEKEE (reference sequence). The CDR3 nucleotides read TGTGCCAGCAGCGACCGGGCCTCCGAGCAGTACTTC. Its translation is CASSDRASEQYF.

CDR3 amino acids: CASSLDLQANQPQHF. In DNA, the CDR3 is TGTGCCAGCAGCTTAGATTTGCAGGCCAATCAGCCCCAGCATTTT. V is TRBV11-3 and J is TRBJ1-5; D remains ambiguous. Germline V gene lookup returns CDR1 SGHNT and CDR2 YENEEA. The CDR3 covers 15 residues. Trimming pared 0 bases from V and 3 bases from J, leaving 9 bases between. Variable domain in full (rest from reference TRBV11-3 and TRBJ1-5): EAGVVQSPRYKIIEKKQPVAFWCNPISGHNTLYWYLQNLGQGPELLIRYENEEAVDDSQLPKDRFSAERLKGVDSTLKIQPAELGDSAVYLCASSLDLQANQPQHFGDGTRLSIL.

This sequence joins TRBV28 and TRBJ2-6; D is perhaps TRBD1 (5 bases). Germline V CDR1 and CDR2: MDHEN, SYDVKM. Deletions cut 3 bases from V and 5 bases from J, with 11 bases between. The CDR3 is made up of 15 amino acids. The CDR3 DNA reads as TGTGCCAGCAGTTTCGGCAGGGTCTGGGCCAACGTCCTGACTTTC. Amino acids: CASSFGRVWANVLTF.

DNA of the CDR3: TGTGCTAGTGGTTTGTACGTAAGGGGTGATCAGCCCCAGCATTTT. Translated: CASGLYVRGDQPQHF. The chain has TRBV12-5 and TRBJ1-5, with D maybe TRBD1 (5 bases). Germline V CDR1 and CDR2: LGHNT, FRNRAP. The V end was cut by 2 bases, the J end by 5 bases, with 13 bases between. The CDR3 extends over 15 amino acids.

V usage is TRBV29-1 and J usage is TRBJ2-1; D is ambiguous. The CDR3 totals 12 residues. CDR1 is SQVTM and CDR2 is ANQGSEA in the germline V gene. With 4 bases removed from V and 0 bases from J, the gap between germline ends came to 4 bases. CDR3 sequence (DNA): TGCAGCGTTGGTAGCTCCTACAATGAGCAGTTCTTC. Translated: CSVGSSYNEQFF.

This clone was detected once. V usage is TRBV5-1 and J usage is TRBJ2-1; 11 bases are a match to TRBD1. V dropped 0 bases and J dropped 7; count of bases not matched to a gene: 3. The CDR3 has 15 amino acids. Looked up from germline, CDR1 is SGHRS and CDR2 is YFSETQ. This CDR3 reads CASSLVGQGENEQFF. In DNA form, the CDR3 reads TGCGCCAGCAGCTTGGTGGGACAGGGGGAGAATGAGCAGTTCTTC.

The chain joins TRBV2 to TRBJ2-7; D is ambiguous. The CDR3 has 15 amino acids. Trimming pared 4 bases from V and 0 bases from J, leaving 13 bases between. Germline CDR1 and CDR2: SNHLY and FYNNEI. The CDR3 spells CASSVGKIPSYEQYF. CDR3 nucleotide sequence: TGTGCCAGCAGTGTAGGGAAGATCCCCTCCTACGAGCAGTACTTC.

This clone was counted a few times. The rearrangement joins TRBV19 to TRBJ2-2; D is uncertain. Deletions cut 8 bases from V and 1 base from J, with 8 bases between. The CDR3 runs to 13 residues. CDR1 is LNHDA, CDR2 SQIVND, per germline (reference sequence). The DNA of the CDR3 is TGTGCCAGTCGGCTAGGGAACACCGGGGAGCTGTTTTTT. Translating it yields CASRLGNTGELFF. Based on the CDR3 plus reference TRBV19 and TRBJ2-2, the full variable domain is DGGITQSPKYLFRKEGQNVTLSCEQNLNHDAMYWYRQDPGQGLRLIYYSQIVNDFQKGDIAEGYSVSREKKESFPLTVTSAQKNPTAFYLCASRLGNTGELFFGEGSRLTVL.

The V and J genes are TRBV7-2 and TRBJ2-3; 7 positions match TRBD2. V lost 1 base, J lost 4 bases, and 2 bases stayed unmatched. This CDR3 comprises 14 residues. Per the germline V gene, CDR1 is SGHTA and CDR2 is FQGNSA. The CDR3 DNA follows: TGTGCCAGCAGCTTAGTTCTAGCGGCAGATACGCAGTATTTT. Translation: CASSLVLAADTQYF.

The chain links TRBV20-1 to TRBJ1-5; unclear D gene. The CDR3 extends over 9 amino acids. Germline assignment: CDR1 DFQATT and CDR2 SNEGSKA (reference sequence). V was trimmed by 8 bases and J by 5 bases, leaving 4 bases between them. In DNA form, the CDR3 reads TGCAGTTCCGATCAGCCCCAGCATTTT. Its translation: CSSDQPQHF.

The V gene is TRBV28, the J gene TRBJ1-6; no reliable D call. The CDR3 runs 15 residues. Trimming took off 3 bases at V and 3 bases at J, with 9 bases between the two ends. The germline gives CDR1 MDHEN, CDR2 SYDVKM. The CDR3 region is CASSLQAYYNSPLHF. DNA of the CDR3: TGTGCCAGCAGTTTGCAGGCTTACTATAATTCACCCCTCCACTTT.

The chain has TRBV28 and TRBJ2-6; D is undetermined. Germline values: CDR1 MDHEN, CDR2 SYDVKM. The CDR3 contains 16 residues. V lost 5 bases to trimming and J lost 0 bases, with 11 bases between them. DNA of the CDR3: TGTGCCAGCAGTCCCGGGTCGGCCTCTGGGGCCAACGTCCTGACTTTC. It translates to CASSPGSASGANVLTF.